This T cell receptor (beta chain) is drawn from a study of neurological immune-mediated disorders. It was by 5'RACE with 10-nucleotide random UMIs that the cDNA was made. TCRdb re-derived calls from the 5' RACE reads in MiXCR, one entry per CDR3 protein. The data show about 22,000 distinct CDR3 sequences, 17% seen once. A note on this clonotype: Its matching antigen is unknown.

1 million sorted CD4+ or CD8+ T cells made each library. Regarding the study as a whole: When the repertoires were grouped phylogenetically, those of 18 of the 34 multiple sclerosis patients came together in a single cluster of related CDR3 sequences, which points to a possible repertoire-level signature.

The ends lost 4 bases at V and 3 bases at J; junction bases unmatched: 3. CDR3 length: 15 residues. Germline V gives CDR1 SEHNR, CDR2 FQNEAQ (reference sequence). V gene TRBV7-9 combines with J gene TRBJ2-3; TRBD1 matches 11 bases. Material for sequencing was CD8+ T cells from blood. The receptor comes from a woman aged 18-30 years with multiple sclerosis. The chain's CDR3 is CASSSGTGGTDTQYF. Written as DNA, the CDR3 is TGTGCCAGCAGCTCCGGGACAGGGGGTACAGATACGCAGTATTTT.